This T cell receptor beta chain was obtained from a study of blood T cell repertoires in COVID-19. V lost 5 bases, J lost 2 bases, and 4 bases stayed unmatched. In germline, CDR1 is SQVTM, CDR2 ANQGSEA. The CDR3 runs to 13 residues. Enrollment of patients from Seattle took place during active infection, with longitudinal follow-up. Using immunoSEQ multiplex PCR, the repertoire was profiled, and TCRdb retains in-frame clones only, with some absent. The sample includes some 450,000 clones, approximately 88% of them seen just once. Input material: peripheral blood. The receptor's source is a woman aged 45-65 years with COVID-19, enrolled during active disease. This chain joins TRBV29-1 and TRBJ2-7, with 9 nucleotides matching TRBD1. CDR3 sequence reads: CSVLGQGTYEQYF. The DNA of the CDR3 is TGCAGCGTTCTGGGACAGGGTACCTACGAGCAGTACTTC.